The rows below give T cell receptor beta chains drawn from one sample of a study of T-cell reconstitution after alpha-beta-depleted transplantation in children. From the PCR reads, TCRdb called clonotypes with MiXCR, one entry per CDR3 protein. Of fewer than 700,000 distinct CDR3 sequences in the sample, 13% are singletons; the top ten hold 2.2%. The material was PBMCs, mostly from graft donor cells, obtained 360 days after TCRalphabeta/CD19-depleted stem cell transplant. The source of these receptors is a male patient between 5 and 17 years old who had a stem cell transplant for acute myeloid leukemia, so the T cells may come from the graft donor. The CDR3 runs from the conserved cysteine through the conserved F or W. The D gene is left open where the match is weak. The size of a clone is reported for some rows only, either as once, few or many, or as a class for expanded clones.

J | D | size | V | DNA | CDR3
TRBJ2-3 | TRBD2 | few | TRBV7-6 | TGTGCCAGCCGCCCCAGCGGGAACACAGATACGCAGTATTTT | CASRPSGNTDTQYF
TRBJ2-3 | TRBD1 | many | TRBV7-2 | TGTGCCAGCAGCACACGACAGGGGTGGCGCACAGATACGCAGTATTTT | CASSTRQGWRTDTQYF
TRBJ2-7 | . | few | TRBV2 | TGTGCCAGCAGTAACCCTACTACAGGGCCGGCTCTCTCCTACGAGCAGTACTTC | CASSNPTTGPALSYEQYF
TRBJ2-3 | TRBD2 | . | TRBV20-1 | TGCAGTGCCCCCGGGACTAGCGGGACCTCACCCCTCACAGATACGCAGTATTTT | CSAPGTSGTSPLTDTQYF
TRBJ2-7 | TRBD2 | . | TRBV7-2 | TGTGCCAGCAGCCGAGCGGGGAGGAGCTCCTACGAGCAGTACTTC | CASSRAGRSSYEQYF
TRBJ2-7 | TRBD2 | few | TRBV18 | TGTGCCAGCTCACACGGGACTAGCGGGAGCTCCCCCTACGAGCAGTACTTC | CASSHGTSGSSPYEQYF
TRBJ2-7 | . | few | TRBV14 | TGTGCCAGCAGCAGAAGGCTAGCGATCTACGAGCAGTACTTC | CASSRRLAIYEQYF
TRBJ2-6 | TRBD1 | few | TRBV5-1 | TGCGCCAGCAAGACAGGGCACCCCTACTCTGGGGCCAACGTCCTGACTTTC | CASKTGHPYSGANVLTF
TRBJ2-1 | . | . | TRBV20-1 | TGCAGTGCTAGAGAGGGCCCAGAGCAGTTCTTC | CSAREGPEQFF
TRBJ2-7 | . | . | TRBV5-5 | TGTGCCAGCAGCTTCGGGGGAACCCGCGAGCAGTACTTC | CASSFGGTREQYF
TRBJ2-7 | . | . | TRBV12-3/TRBV12-4 | TGTGCCAGCAGTTTAAGGGGTAGCTCCTTCTCCTACGAGCAGTACTTC | CASSLRGSSFSYEQYF
TRBJ2-7 | . | few | TRBV2 | TGTGCCAGCTCCATGGCGACTAGAGGAAATGTGCAGTACTTC | CASSMATRGNVQYF
TRBJ2-7 | . | few | TRBV20-1 | TGCAGGACCGACACCATCTACGAGCAGTACTTC | CRTDTIYEQYF
TRBJ2-1 | TRBD2 | . | TRBV7-3 | TGTGCCAGCAGCATCCAGCCGGGACTAGGCTTGGTTGAGCAGTTCTTC | CASSIQPGLGLVEQFF
TRBJ2-7 | . | many | TRBV28 | TGTGCCAGCAGTCCCCCTCCATTCTACGAGCAGTACTTC | CASSPPPFYEQYF
TRBJ2-3 | TRBD2 | few | TRBV20-1 | TGCAGTGCTAGCCATAGCGGGATTAGCACAGATACGCAGTATTTT | CSASHSGISTDTQYF
TRBJ2-7 | . | few | TRBV20-1 | TGCAGTGCTAGAGGGCTAAGAGGGGTCTACGAGCAGTACTTC | CSARGLRGVYEQYF
TRBJ1-5 | TRBD1 | many | TRBV29-1 | TGCAGCACCAACATCGGACAGGGCAATCAGCCCCAGCATTTT | CSTNIGQGNQPQHF
TRBJ2-5 | . | . | TRBV7-7 | TGTGCTAGCAGCTTATCCCCAGGTCACCCGGAGACCCAGTACTTC | CASSLSPGHPETQYF
TRBJ2-1 | . | many | TRBV19 | TGTGCCAGTACCCTCGCCGGGGGTCGCAATGAGCAGTTCTTC | CASTLAGGRNEQFF
TRBJ1-5 | . | . | TRBV30 | TGTGCCTGGAGTGTGGCCCGCGGGCAGCCCCAGCATTTT | CAWSVARGQPQHF
TRBJ2-7 | . | . | TRBV5-1 | TGCGCCAGCAGCTTGCGTGCCGGAACCTACGAGCAGTACTTC | CASSLRAGTYEQYF
TRBJ2-2 | TRBD2 | . | TRBV29-1 | TGCAGCGTTGGAGGTCGGACTAGCGGCACCCAGAACACCGGGGAGCTGTTTTTT | CSVGGRTSGTQNTGELFF
TRBJ2-7 | . | few | TRBV4-3 | TGCGCCAGCAGCCTCGCCAGCGGACCACTGGAAGAGCAGTACTTC | CASSLASGPLEEQYF
TRBJ2-7 | TRBD2 | once | TRBV20-1 | TGCAGTGCTAGCAGGGACAGGGGACTAGCGGGAGGGCCGGGAGAGCAGTACTTC | CSASRDRGLAGGPGEQYF
TRBJ2-1 | . | . | TRBV14 | TGTGCCAGCAGCCAACGGTCTACCCCAGTATCCTACAATGAGCAGTTCTTC | CASSQRSTPVSYNEQFF
TRBJ1-1 | . | many | TRBV4-2 | TGTGCCAGCAGCCAAGAACCGGGACTCCAAGAAACTGAAGCTTTCTTT | CASSQEPGLQETEAFF
TRBJ2-6 | . | many | TRBV5-1 | TGCGCCAGCAACTCGCCCGCGGCTGGGGCCAACGTCCTGACTTTC | CASNSPAAGANVLTF
TRBJ1-5 | . | few | TRBV7-9 | TGTGCCAGCAGCTTAGTCGGCAGGGTGGATCAGCCCCAGCATTTT | CASSLVGRVDQPQHF